The 5 T cell receptor beta chains listed next were all sequenced from one sample in a study of cytomegalovirus exposure and HLA in healthy donors. Both 60 Vbeta primers and 13 Jbeta primers went into the PCR. Profiling relied on immunoSEQ multiplex PCR, and the TCRdb table lists in-frame clones only, not all of them. The table shows about 130,000 clones, with around four fifths occurring only once. The sample comprised PBMCs. The receptors were gathered from a woman between 40 and 50 years old in good health and CMV-seropositive.

The rearrangement uses TRBV2 and TRBJ1-2; TRBD1 matches 10 bases. This CDR3 region has 14 residues. V trimming: 7 bases; J trimming: 8 bases; junction bases outside the gene matches: 10. Germline values: CDR1 SNHLY, CDR2 FYNNEI. CDR3 region: CASTLTTTGGGYTF. The DNA for the CDR3 is TGTGCCAGCACCTTAACGACGACAGGGGGCGGCTACACCTTC. The variable domain in full, with the rest retrieved from reference TRBV2 and TRBJ1-2, is EPEVTQTPSHQVTQMGQEVILRCVPISNHLYFYWYRQILGQKVEFLVSFYNNEISEKSEIFDDQFSVERPDGSNFTLKIRSTKLEDSAMYFCASTLTTTGGGYTFGSGTRLTVV.

V is TRBV29-1 and J is TRBJ2-4; 7 positions agree with TRBD1. CDR3 length: 11 residues. Germline assignment: CDR1 SQVTM and CDR2 ANQGSEA. V dropped 4 bases and J dropped 8; count of bases not matched to a gene: 2. The CDR3, as DNA: TGCAGCGTTGCTACAGGGGACATTCAGTACTTC. Its translation is CSVATGDIQYF.

The chain couples TRBV4-1 to TRBJ2-3, with 9 bases lining up with TRBD2. Trimming took 1 base from V and 0 from J; bases not matched to a gene: 8. This CDR3 comprises 18 residues. The germline V gene has CDR1 MGHRA and CDR2 YSYEKL. CDR3 loop: CASSQAPSGTISTDTQYF. As DNA, the CDR3 is TGCGCCAGCAGCCAAGCACCTAGCGGGACAATTAGCACAGATACGCAGTATTTT.

CDR3 DNA: TGTGCCAGCAAGGGACAGTCGTCCGCTTGGGAAAAACTGTTTTTT. It translates to CASKGQSSAWEKLFF. This chain uses TRBV28 with TRBJ1-4, with 7 bases fitting TRBD1. Germline V lookup: CDR1 MDHEN, CDR2 SYDVKM. After removal of 7 bases from V and 8 bases from J, the junction contained 13 bases not matched to a gene. The CDR3 contains 15 residues.

This clone was picked up a small number of times. This sequence joins TRBV11-2 and TRBJ1-5; D is possibly TRBD1 (6 bases). The length of the CDR3 is 14 residues. The V gene's germline CDR1 is SGHAT and CDR2 FQNNGV. Trimming removed 1 base at V and 4 bases at J, with 8 bases between. The CDR3 sequence: CASSLGDRNQPQHF. The CDR3 DNA is TGTGCCAGCAGCTTAGGTGACAGGAATCAGCCCCAGCATTTT.